Each of the 32 T cell receptor beta chains below was sequenced from the same sample in a study of cytomegalovirus exposure and HLA in healthy donors. Profiling relied on immunoSEQ multiplex PCR, and the TCRdb table lists in-frame clones only, not all of them. The sample includes some 120,000 clones, 90% to 96% of them seen just once. The specimen was PBMCs. These receptors were taken from a man aged 18 to 35 in good health and CMV-seronegative.

The gene calls are TRBV29-1 and TRBJ2-5; 11 positions match TRBD1. The CDR3 is made up of 14 amino acids. V lost 7 bases, J lost 5 bases, and 9 bases stayed unmatched. Germline V lookup: CDR1 SQVTM, CDR2 ANQGSEA. CDR3 sequence: CSAMDRGRKETQYF. The CDR3 coding sequence is TGCAGCGCGATGGACAGGGGGCGGAAGGAGACCCAGTACTTC.

The genes are TRBV29-1 and TRBJ1-4; D not certain. This CDR3 is built from 10 residues. Germline V CDR1 and CDR2: SQVTM, ANQGSEA. Trimming took off 7 bases at V and 8 bases at J, with 8 bases between the two ends. The CDR3 coding sequence is TGCAGCGCCCTTAAAGAAAAACTGTTTTTT. Its translation is CSALKEKLFF.

The chain combines TRBV29-1 with TRBJ1-3; D ambiguous. Per germline, CDR1 SQVTM and CDR2 ANQGSEA. CDR3 length: 14 amino acids. V was trimmed by 7 bases and J by 1 base, leaving 14 bases between them. CDR3: CSALLPPSGNTIYF. DNA of the CDR3: TGCAGCGCACTACTACCTCCTTCTGGAAACACCATATATTTT.

The J gene is TRBJ1-3, the V gene TRBV9; 8 bases are a match to TRBD1. This CDR3 comprises 16 residues. V was clipped by 3 bases and J by 0 bases; unmatched bases: 5. The germline CDR1 and CDR2 sequences are SGDLS and YYNGEE. This chain's CDR3 is CASSAGTGFSGNTIYF. CDR3 in DNA: TGTGCCAGCAGCGCAGGGACAGGATTCTCTGGAAACACCATATATTTT.

The chain combines TRBV6-1 with TRBJ2-7; 11 bases line up with TRBD2. From germline, CDR1 is MNHNS and CDR2 SASEGT. The CDR3 runs 15 residues. V was pared by 4 bases and J by 4 bases, with 6 bases of the junction left unmatched. This CDR3 reads CASSALTSGTYEQYF. The CDR3 nucleotides read TGTGCCAGCAGTGCCCTGACTAGCGGGACTTACGAGCAGTACTTC.

The genes are TRBV2 and TRBJ2-7, with 7 nucleotides matching TRBD1. Germline CDR1 and CDR2: SNHLY and FYNNEI. This CDR3 spans 15 amino acids. Unmatched junction bases numbered 10, after V lost 3 bases and J lost 5 bases. As DNA, the CDR3 is TGTGCCAGCAGTGATCGGGACAGTGCAGGACACGAGCAGTACTTC. It codes for CASSDRDSAGHEQYF.

The J gene is TRBJ2-1, the V gene TRBV27; the D gene is possibly TRBD1 (7 bases). The germline V gene encodes CDR1 MNHEY and CDR2 SMNVEV (reference sequence). CDR3 length: 13 residues. Trimming cost V 6 bases and J 7 bases, with 13 bases left between them. CDR3 bases: TGTGCCAGCAGGGGCAGGGGGGAAAATGAGCAGTTCTTC. This codes for CASRGRGENEQFF.

V usage is TRBV27 and J usage is TRBJ2-2, with D possibly being TRBD2 (5 bases). The ends were cut back, 3 bases at V and 6 bases at J, with 8 bases in the middle. Germline lookup yields CDR1 MNHEY and CDR2 SMNVEV (reference sequence). This CDR3 is built from 13 residues. The CDR3 DNA is TGTGCCAGCAGTTTCGCGGGCCCCGGGGAGCTGTTTTTT. This codes for CASSFAGPGELFF.

The chain's CDR3 is CAGSTGGRYSNQPQHF. DNA for the CDR3: TGTGCCGGTTCGACAGGGGGCCGTTATAGCAATCAGCCCCAGCATTTT. This chain uses TRBV28 with TRBJ1-5, with 10 bases identical to TRBD1. Trimming removed 11 bases from V and 0 bases from J; junction bases left unmatched: 10. The germline CDR1 and CDR2 sequences are MDHEN and SYDVKM. The CDR3 covers 16 residues.

The J gene is TRBJ1-2, the V gene TRBV27; 7 bases map to TRBD1. The CDR3 extends over 14 amino acids. V trimming: 2 bases; J trimming: 1 base; junction bases outside the gene matches: 1. Germline V gene lookup returns CDR1 MNHEY and CDR2 SMNVEV (reference sequence). As DNA, the CDR3 is TGTGCCAGCAGTTTAGACAGGGTTAACTATGGCTACACCTTC. Translated, it gives CASSLDRVNYGYTF.

This chain joins TRBV25-1 and TRBJ1-1, with unresolved D. This CDR3 is 10 amino acids long. Germline V lookup: CDR1 MGHDK, CDR2 SYGVNS. V lost 7 bases to trimming and J lost 5 bases, with 5 bases between them. CDR3 nucleotides: TGTGCCAGCACCGGGACTGAAGCTTTCTTT. Translation: CASTGTEAFF.

In DNA form, the CDR3 reads TGCGCCAGCAGCCCTTTCGACAGGGGCGGCGAAAAACTGTTTTTT. This codes for CASSPFDRGGEKLFF. J is TRBJ1-4 and V is TRBV4-3; 8 nucleotides line up with TRBD1. V gave up 4 bases and J gave up 8 bases; unmatched junction bases: 9. There are 15 residues in the CDR3. Germline V gives CDR1 LGHNA, CDR2 YSLEER.

The chain combines TRBV7-2 with TRBJ1-3, with D possibly being TRBD1 (5 bases). This CDR3 spans 13 amino acids. CDR1 and CDR2 from the germline V gene are SGHTA and FQGNSA. Between the trimmed V and J ends, which lost 11 bases and 2 bases, there was a span of 13 bases. The CDR3 DNA reads TGTGCCTGGATGTCGACAGCTGGAAACACCATATATTTT. Protein: CAWMSTAGNTIYF.

CDR3 bases: TGTGCCTTGTACAGGCGAAACACTGAAGCTTTCTTT. It codes for CALYRRNTEAFF. This chain links TRBV30 with TRBJ1-1; possibly TRBD1 for D (5 bases). Trimming left V 7 bases short and J 2 bases short, with 11 bases between. This CDR3 is 12 amino acids long. The germline V gene has CDR1 GTSNPN and CDR2 SVGIG (reference sequence).

The chain recombines TRBV27 with TRBJ2-1, with 8 bases matching TRBD2. The germline V gene has CDR1 MNHEY and CDR2 SMNVEV (reference sequence). J gave up 1 base and V 6 bases, and 8 bases lay outside the gene matches. The CDR3 totals 16 residues. The CDR3 sequence: CASSVAGGVSYNEQFF. The CDR3 region has the DNA TGTGCCAGCAGCGTCGCGGGAGGTGTTTCCTACAATGAGCAGTTCTTC.

The CDR3 spells CASSQEPGYTEAFF. CDR3 nucleotide sequence: TGCGCCAGCAGCCAAGAACCGGGGTACACTGAAGCTTTCTTT. This chain connects TRBV4-1 to TRBJ1-1, with D unresolved. The CDR3 is 14 amino acids. In germline, CDR1 is MGHRA, CDR2 YSYEKL. V was shortened by 0 bases and J by 3 bases, with 8 bases between the two germline ends.

The chain is built from TRBV5-1 and TRBJ1-5, with D possibly being TRBD1 (5 bases). The CDR3 totals 14 residues. CDR1 is SGHRS and CDR2 is YFSETQ in the germline V gene. V was cut by 0 bases and J by 3 bases, with 7 bases left in between. This CDR3 is CASSLEGNNQPQHF. Here the CDR3 DNA reads TGCGCCAGCAGCTTGGAGGGGAACAATCAGCCCCAGCATTTT.

The V gene is TRBV5-5, the J gene TRBJ2-1; 7 bases agree with TRBD1. CDR3 length: 15 amino acids. From germline, CDR1 is SGHKS and CDR2 YYEKEE (reference sequence). Trimming removed 2 bases from V and 1 base from J; junction bases left unmatched: 3. This CDR3 is CASSFPGQSYNEQFF. Here the CDR3 DNA reads TGTGCCAGCAGCTTTCCGGGACAGTCCTACAATGAGCAGTTCTTC.

The chain couples TRBV7-2 to TRBJ1-1; TRBD1 agrees at 8 bases. Looked up from germline, CDR1 is SGHTA and CDR2 is FQGNSA. CDR3 size: 14 residues. The J segment lost 4 bases and the V segment lost 2 bases, leaving 3 bases of the junction unmatched. The CDR3 is CASSLKGQATEAFF. In nucleotides, the CDR3 is TGTGCCAGCAGCTTAAAGGGACAGGCCACTGAAGCTTTCTTT.

The chain has TRBV4-1 and TRBJ2-7, with unresolved D. The V end lost 1 base, the J end lost 6 bases, and 10 bases lay between the germline ends. Germline values: CDR1 MGHRA, CDR2 YSYEKL. This CDR3 contains 13 residues. CDR3 coding DNA: TGCGCCAGCAGCCAAGTGGAGCTGGGCGAGCAGTACTTC. It yields the protein CASSQVELGEQYF.

The genes are TRBV6-5 and TRBJ2-7, with 8 bases identical to TRBD1. The ends lost 4 bases at V and 3 bases at J; junction bases unmatched: 5. The germline V gene has CDR1 MNHEY and CDR2 SVGAGI. This CDR3 region has 14 residues. The CDR3 nucleotides are TGTGCCAGCAGTTTTGGACAGGGAGTCTACGAGCAGTACTTC. Its translation: CASSFGQGVYEQYF.

V usage is TRBV7-2 and J usage is TRBJ2-1, with 7 bases aligning to TRBD2. V lost 2 bases, J lost 2 bases, and 0 bases stayed unmatched. This CDR3 is built from 14 residues. Germline V gene sequence: CDR1 SGHTA, CDR2 FQGNSA. CDR3 in DNA: TGTGCCAGCAGCTTAAGCGGGGCCTACAATGAGCAGTTCTTC. Protein: CASSLSGAYNEQFF.

This chain connects TRBV19 to TRBJ1-2, with D maybe TRBD1 (5 bases). CDR3 length: 14 residues. V was cut by 0 bases and J by 6 bases, with 11 bases left in between. The germline V gene encodes CDR1 LNHDA and CDR2 SQIVND (reference sequence). The CDR3: CASSIEAGWDGYTF. CDR3 bases: TGTGCCAGTAGTATAGAGGCAGGGTGGGATGGCTACACCTTC.

V is TRBV27 and J is TRBJ1-5, with D uncertain. Trimming shortened V by 4 bases and J by 5 bases, and 15 bases separated the two germline ends. Germline V CDR1 and CDR2: MNHEY, SMNVEV (reference sequence). This CDR3 is built from 15 residues. The chain's CDR3 is CASSSEPTVYQPQHF. The DNA for the CDR3 is TGTGCCAGCAGTTCCGAACCAACAGTGTATCAGCCCCAGCATTTT.

This clone was recorded once. The V and J genes are TRBV7-2 and TRBJ2-7, with 9 bases lining up with TRBD1. Trimming cost V 3 bases and J 1 base; bases outside gene matches: 1. There are 14 residues in the CDR3. The V gene's germline CDR1 is SGHTA and CDR2 FQGNSA. CDR3 loop: CASSLTGGSYEQYF. The DNA of the CDR3 is TGTGCCAGCAGCTTGACAGGGGGATCCTACGAGCAGTACTTC.

The chain carries TRBV2 and TRBJ2-7; a possible D gene is TRBD1 (5 bases). This CDR3 spans 15 amino acids. The V end lost 3 bases, the J end lost 3 bases, and 15 bases lay between the germline ends. The germline CDR1 and CDR2 sequences are SNHLY and FYNNEI. As DNA, the CDR3 is TGTGCCAGCAGTGATGGCCAGGGCTCAAACTACGAGCAGTACTTC. It translates to CASSDGQGSNYEQYF.

The count of this clone is one. The rearrangement uses TRBV7-8 and TRBJ2-2, with TRBD2 matching over 7 bases. This CDR3 region has 15 residues. Trimming took 6 bases from V and 2 from J; bases not matched to a gene: 6. CDR1 and CDR2 from the germline V gene are SGHVS and FQNEAQ. CDR3 nucleotide sequence: TGTGCCAGCAGACGCACTAGCGTTAACACCGGGGAGCTGTTTTTT. Protein product: CASRRTSVNTGELFF.

The rearrangement links TRBV7-6 to TRBJ2-2, with 10 bases lining up with TRBD2. Germline CDR1 and CDR2: SGHVS and FNYEAQ. Trimming cost V 5 bases and J 7 bases; bases outside gene matches: 16. There are 18 residues in the CDR3. The chain's CDR3 is CASSLLLSSGSKGGELFF. For the CDR3, the DNA is TGTGCCAGCAGCCTACTGCTCTCTAGCGGGAGTAAGGGCGGGGAGCTGTTTTTT.

CDR3 nucleotide sequence: TGTGCCAGCAGCCCCAGACTAGCGGGAGGGGCAGATACGCAGTATTTT. Protein sequence: CASSPRLAGGADTQYF. The chain links TRBV7-8 to TRBJ2-3; 14 positions agree with TRBD2. J was trimmed by 4 bases and V by 5 bases; bases with no gene match: 5. Germline V CDR1 and CDR2: SGHVS, FQNEAQ. This CDR3 region has 16 residues.

This clone appeared a single time. The chain uses TRBV5-6 and TRBJ1-3; D unresolved. The CDR3 spans 14 residues. From germline, CDR1 is SGHDT and CDR2 YYEEEE. V gave up 2 bases and J gave up 0 bases, with 6 bases separating them. This CDR3 is CASSFEASGNTIYF. The CDR3 DNA sequence: TGTGCCAGCAGCTTCGAGGCCTCTGGAAACACCATATATTTT.

The chain joins TRBV9 to TRBJ1-4, with D perhaps TRBD1 (5 bases). V lost 0 bases to trimming and J lost 8 bases, with 14 bases between them. Germline V gives CDR1 SGDLS, CDR2 YYNGEE. This CDR3 has 15 residues. As DNA, the CDR3 is TGTGCCAGCAGCGTAGGGAAAGGGGCCCACGAAAAACTGTTTTTT. This gives the protein CASSVGKGAHEKLFF.

V and J are TRBV10-1 and TRBJ2-7, with 11 bases identical to TRBD2. Per germline, CDR1 WNHNN and CDR2 SYGVQD (reference sequence). CDR3 length: 15 residues. The ends lost 7 bases at V and 0 bases at J; junction bases unmatched: 5. The CDR3 region has the DNA TGCGCCAGCACCCCTAGCGGGAGGTACTCCTACGAGCAGTACTTC. Translated: CASTPSGRYSYEQYF.